A selection of T cell receptor beta chains follows, all from one sample in a study of cytomegalovirus exposure and HLA in healthy donors. The repertoire was sequenced with immunoSEQ multiplex PCR; TCRdb's copy has only in-frame clones and lacks some. The sample holds 70,000 or so clones, about 94% seen once. The specimen was PBMCs. The receptors originated from a woman aged 18 to 35 in good health and CMV-seronegative. CDR3s include the opening cysteine and the closing phenylalanine or tryptophan. A D gene is named only where the DNA matches it firmly. Clone size is stated in some rows and not others, as once, few, many or a class when expanded.

j_call cdr3_length d_call clone_size v_call cdr3_aa cdr3_nt
TRBJ1-1 15 - - TRBV5-5 CASSLQTRVNTEAFF TGTGCCAGCAGCCTACAGACAAGAGTGAACACTGAAGCTTTCTTT
TRBJ1-1 16 - - TRBV27 CASSSDRGGGRTEAFF TGTGCCAGCAGTTCCGACCGGGGTGGGGGGAGGACTGAAGCTTTCTTT
TRBJ1-6 15 TRBD1 - TRBV4-3 CASSQDRGYNSPLHF TGCGCCAGCAGCCAGGACAGGGGATATAATTCACCCCTCCACTTT
TRBJ2-7 15 - - TRBV6-1 CASSVDGFDAYEQYF TGTGCCAGCAGTGTTGACGGGTTCGACGCCTACGAGCAGTACTTC
TRBJ1-4 17 - - TRBV6-1 CASSELRSRPQGEKLFF TGTGCCAGCAGTGAATTGAGGTCGCGGCCACAGGGAGAAAAACTGTTTTTT
TRBJ1-4 15 - - TRBV7-2 CASSRGGRGDEKLFF TGTGCCAGCAGCCGAGGCGGCAGGGGAGATGAAAAACTGTTTTTT
TRBJ1-3 14 - - TRBV6-6 CASSKGGTGNTIYF TGTGCCAGCAGCAAAGGGGGTACTGGAAACACCATATATTTT
TRBJ2-3 15 TRBD2 - TRBV6-6 CASSFAGGSTDTQYF TGTGCCAGCAGTTTTGCGGGAGGTAGCACAGATACGCAGTATTTT
TRBJ2-5 17 - - TRBV11-2 CASTHRGGWGAQETQYF TGTGCCAGCACCCACAGGGGGGGATGGGGAGCACAAGAGACCCAGTACTTC
TRBJ2-7 13 - - TRBV29-1 CSGIDNTGYEQYF TGCAGCGGAATCGACAATACGGGATACGAGCAGTACTTC
TRBJ1-4 14 TRBD1 - TRBV4-3 CASSRGQGGEKLFF TGCGCCAGCAGCCGCGGACAGGGTGGGGAAAAACTGTTTTTT
TRBJ1-2 15 - - TRBV27 CASRGRPSGNYGYTF TGTGCCAGCAGAGGCAGGCCCTCGGGGAACTATGGCTACACCTTC
TRBJ1-5 14 TRBD1 once TRBV27 CASSLLQGNQPQHF TGTGCCAGCAGTTTACTACAGGGGAATCAGCCCCAGCATTTT
TRBJ1-1 16 - - TRBV11-2 CASSLGAFLSNTEAFF TGTGCCAGCAGCTTAGGAGCTTTTTTATCGAACACTGAAGCTTTCTTT
TRBJ1-5 17 - - TRBV28 CASSPPWRGDSNQPQHF TGTGCCAGCAGTCCACCGTGGAGGGGCGATAGCAATCAGCCCCAGCATTTT
TRBJ1-1 15 - - TRBV6-1 CAVHRLGNEGRGAFF TGTGCCGTTCACAGGTTGGGCAATGAGGGTCGGGGGGCTTTCTTT
TRBJ2-7 15 - once TRBV7-9 CASSLAGTGAYEQYF TGTGCCAGCAGCTTAGCGGGGACTGGAGCCTACGAGCAGTACTTC
TRBJ2-1 14 TRBD2 - TRBV10-2 CASLLAGGQREQFF TGCGCCAGTTTACTAGCGGGGGGCCAACGGGAGCAGTTCTTC
TRBJ1-1 14 TRBD1 - TRBV5-6 CASKAQGARTEAFF TGTGCCAGCAAAGCACAGGGGGCTCGGACTGAAGCTTTCTTT
TRBJ1-2 12 - - TRBV11-1 CASSPDSYGYTF TGTGCCAGCAGCCCAGATTCCTATGGCTACACCTTC
TRBJ2-2 19 TRBD2 - TRBV27 CASSPRGTAGGVYTGELFF TGTGCCAGCAGCCCCCGGGGGACCGCGGGAGGGGTCTACACCGGGGAGCTGTTTTTT
TRBJ2-3 15 TRBD2 - TRBV6-4 CASSDASGGTDTQYF TGTGCCAGCAGTGACGCTAGCGGGGGCACAGATACGCAGTATTTT
TRBJ1-1 15 - - TRBV2 CASSEDRGRNTEAFF TGTGCCAGCAGTGAAGACCGAGGGAGGAACACTGAAGCTTTCTTT
TRBJ2-3 17 TRBD1 - TRBV28 CASSSPDRDRSTDTQYF TGTGCCAGCAGTTCCCCCGACAGGGATAGGAGCACAGATACGCAGTATTTT
TRBJ2-1 14 TRBD2 - TRBV19 CASSLAGGYNEQFF TGTGCCAGTAGTCTAGCGGGAGGGTACAATGAGCAGTTCTTC
TRBJ2-2 16 TRBD2 - TRBV2 CASSTSGRARGGELFF TGTGCCAGCAGCACTAGCGGGAGGGCCAGGGGCGGGGAGCTGTTTTTT
TRBJ2-6 17 - - TRBV29-1 CSVESTVFPPGANVLTF TGCAGCGTTGAATCTACAGTTTTTCCCCCTGGGGCCAACGTCCTGACTTTC
TRBJ1-1 14 - - TRBV6-6 CASSYNGRDTEAFF TGTGCCAGCAGTTACAACGGCAGGGACACTGAAGCTTTCTTT
TRBJ2-5 16 TRBD2 - TRBV4-1 CASSQDHSGDWETQYF TGCGCCAGCAGCCAAGATCACAGCGGGGACTGGGAGACCCAGTACTTC